This TCR beta chain came from a study of blood T cell repertoires in COVID-19. At the level of the study: Samples came from the United States, Italy and Spain, spanning acute and convalescent COVID-19. Nucleic acid was either cDNA or gDNA, and it came from T cells, B-cell-depleted T cells, or PBMCs.

The authors' processing: Amplified reference gene primers provided the basis for estimating nucleated cell counts. The assay was immunoSEQ multiplex PCR, and TCRdb's table has in-frame clones only and misses some. D and trimming come from the DNA, and the V and J calls and clone size come from that table. Of about 260,000 clones listed, about 85% are singletons. The V end lost 4 bases, the J end lost 1 base, and 10 bases lay between the germline ends. Germline V gives CDR1 MNHEY, CDR2 SMNVEV (reference sequence). There are 14 residues in the CDR3. The gene calls are TRBV27 and TRBJ1-1; the D gene is possibly TRBD1 (6 bases). This TCR derives from a man aged 60-69 years who had recovered from COVID-19. The sequencing sample was made of peripheral blood. The CDR3, as DNA: TGTGCCAGCAGTTGGGCAGGGGCGAACACTGAAGCTTTCTTT. This encodes CASSWAGANTEAFF.